These 5 T cell receptor beta chains share one sample of origin, sequenced in a study of blood T cell repertoires in COVID-19. Measured with immunoSEQ multiplex PCR; TCRdb has only the in-frame clones, and not every one. The table includes some 190,000 clones, 82% detected once. Sequencing was performed on peripheral blood. The source of these receptors is a woman older than 75 with active or convalescent COVID-19.

This clone was seen once. The chain combines TRBV5-1 with TRBJ2-3, with 8 bases aligning to TRBD2. V lost 4 bases to trimming and J lost 9 bases; unmatched junction nucleotides: 4. CDR1 SGHRS and CDR2 YFSETQ come from the germline V gene. The CDR3 consists of 12 residues. The CDR3 loop reads CASSPAGGTQYF. In DNA, the CDR3 is TGCGCCAGCAGCCCGGCGGGGGGAACGCAGTATTTT.

The chain links TRBV29-1 to TRBJ2-7; 9 bases line up with TRBD1. CDR1 is SQVTM and CDR2 is ANQGSEA in the germline V gene. The trim removed 4 bases at V and 3 bases at J, leaving 4 bases unmatched. This CDR3 has 13 amino acids. CDR3 coding DNA: TGCAGCGTTGGGGACAGGGCCAACTACGAGCAGTACTTC. Its protein is CSVGDRANYEQYF.

This clone was counted between two and nine times. V gene TRBV2 combines with J gene TRBJ1-6, with 8 nucleotides matching TRBD1. CDR1 is SNHLY, CDR2 FYNNEI, per germline. The CDR3 consists of 16 residues. V shed 4 bases and J 2 bases; nucleotides not matched to a gene: 4. CDR3 residues: CASSVQGATYNSPLHF. CDR3 DNA: TGTGCCAGCAGTGTTCAGGGGGCCACCTATAATTCACCCCTCCACTTT.

The V gene is TRBV9, the J gene TRBJ1-4, with no clear D. CDR1 SGDLS and CDR2 YYNGEE come from the germline V gene. The CDR3 is 12 residues long. The ends were cut back, 4 bases at V and 8 bases at J, with 9 bases in the middle. Written as DNA, the CDR3 is TGTGCCAGCAGCCCAAGCGGGGAAAAACTGTTTTTT. It yields the protein CASSPSGEKLFF.

The chain employs TRBV19 and TRBJ1-5; 8 bases line up with TRBD1. After removal of 3 bases from V and 6 bases from J, the junction contained 4 bases not matched to a gene. CDR1 LNHDA and CDR2 SQIVND come from the germline V gene (reference sequence). CDR3 size: 14 residues. CDR3 nucleotide sequence: TGTGCCAGTAGTATGGGGACAGGCCTTCAGCCCCAGCATTTT. Its protein product is CASSMGTGLQPQHF.